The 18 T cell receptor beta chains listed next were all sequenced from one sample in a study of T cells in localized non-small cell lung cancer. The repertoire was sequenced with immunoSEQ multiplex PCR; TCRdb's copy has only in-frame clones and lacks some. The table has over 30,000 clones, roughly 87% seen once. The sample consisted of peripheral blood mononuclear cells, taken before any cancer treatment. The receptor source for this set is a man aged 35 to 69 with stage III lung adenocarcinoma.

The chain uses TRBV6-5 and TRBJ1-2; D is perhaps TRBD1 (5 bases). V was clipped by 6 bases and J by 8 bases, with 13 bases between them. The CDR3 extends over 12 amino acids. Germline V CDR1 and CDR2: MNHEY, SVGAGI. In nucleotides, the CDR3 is TGTGCCAGCAGGCTGGACATCGGCGGCTACACCTTC. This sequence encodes CASRLDIGGYTF.

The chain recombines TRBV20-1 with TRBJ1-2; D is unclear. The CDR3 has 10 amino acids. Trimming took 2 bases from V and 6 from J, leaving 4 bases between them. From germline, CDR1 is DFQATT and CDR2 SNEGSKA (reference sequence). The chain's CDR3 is CSARLDGYTF. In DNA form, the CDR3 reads TGCAGTGCTAGACTGGATGGCTACACCTTC.

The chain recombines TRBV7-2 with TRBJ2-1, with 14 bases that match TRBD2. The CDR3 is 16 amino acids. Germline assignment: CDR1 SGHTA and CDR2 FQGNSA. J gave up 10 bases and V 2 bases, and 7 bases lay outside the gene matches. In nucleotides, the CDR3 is TGTGCCAGCAGCTTACGAGGACTAGCGGGGGGTGGCGAGCAGTTCTTC. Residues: CASSLRGLAGGGEQFF.

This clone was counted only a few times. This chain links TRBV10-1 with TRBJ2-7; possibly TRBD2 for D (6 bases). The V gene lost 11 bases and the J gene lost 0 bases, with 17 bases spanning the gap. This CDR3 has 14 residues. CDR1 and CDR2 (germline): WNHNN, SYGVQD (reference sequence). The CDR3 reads CAGTQKGFSYEQYF. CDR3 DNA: TGCGCCGGGACTCAAAAGGGGTTCTCCTACGAGCAGTACTTC.

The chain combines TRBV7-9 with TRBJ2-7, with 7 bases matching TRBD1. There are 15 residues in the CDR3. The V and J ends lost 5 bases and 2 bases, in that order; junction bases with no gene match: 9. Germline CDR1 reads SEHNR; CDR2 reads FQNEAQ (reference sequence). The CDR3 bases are TGTGCCAGCAGCCCACGGACAGGTTACACCTACGAGCAGTACTTC. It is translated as CASSPRTGYTYEQYF.

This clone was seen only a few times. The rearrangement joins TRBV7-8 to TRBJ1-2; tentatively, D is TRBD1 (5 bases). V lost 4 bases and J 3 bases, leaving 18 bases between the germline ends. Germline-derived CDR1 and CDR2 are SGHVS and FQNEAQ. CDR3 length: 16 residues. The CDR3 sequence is CASSSLGRDRHYGYTF. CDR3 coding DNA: TGTGCCAGCAGCTCGCTGGGCAGGGATAGACACTATGGCTACACCTTC. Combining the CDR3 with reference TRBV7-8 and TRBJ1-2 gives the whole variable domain GAGVSQSPRYKVAKRGQDVALRCDPISGHVSLFWYQQALGQGPEFLTYFQNEAQLDKSGLPSDRFFAERPEGSVSTLKIQRTQQEDSAVYLCASSSLGRDRHYGYTFGSGTRLTVV.

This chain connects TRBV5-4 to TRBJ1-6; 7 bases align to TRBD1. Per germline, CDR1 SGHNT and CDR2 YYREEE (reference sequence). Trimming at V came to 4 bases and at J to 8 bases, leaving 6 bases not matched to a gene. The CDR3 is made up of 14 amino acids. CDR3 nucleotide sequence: TGTGCCAGCAGCCGAGACAGGGTATATTCACCCCTCCACTTT. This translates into CASSRDRVYSPLHF.

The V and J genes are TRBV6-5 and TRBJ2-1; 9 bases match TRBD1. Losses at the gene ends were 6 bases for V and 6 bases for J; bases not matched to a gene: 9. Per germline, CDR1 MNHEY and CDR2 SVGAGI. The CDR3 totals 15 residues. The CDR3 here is CASSRPGQGPNEQFF. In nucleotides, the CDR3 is TGTGCCAGCAGCCGACCGGGACAGGGCCCCAATGAGCAGTTCTTC.

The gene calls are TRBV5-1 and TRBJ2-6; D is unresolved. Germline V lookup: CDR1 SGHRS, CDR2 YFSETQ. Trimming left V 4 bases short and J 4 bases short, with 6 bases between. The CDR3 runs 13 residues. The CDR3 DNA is TGCGCCAGCAGCCCCTTGGGGGCCAACGTCCTGACTTTC. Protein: CASSPLGANVLTF.

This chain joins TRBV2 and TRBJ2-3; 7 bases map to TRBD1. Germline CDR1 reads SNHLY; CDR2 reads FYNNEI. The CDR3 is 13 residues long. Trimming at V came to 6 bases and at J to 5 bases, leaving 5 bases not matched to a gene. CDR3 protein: CASSQGVEDTQYF. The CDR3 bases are TGTGCCAGCAGCCAGGGGGTGGAAGATACGCAGTATTTT.

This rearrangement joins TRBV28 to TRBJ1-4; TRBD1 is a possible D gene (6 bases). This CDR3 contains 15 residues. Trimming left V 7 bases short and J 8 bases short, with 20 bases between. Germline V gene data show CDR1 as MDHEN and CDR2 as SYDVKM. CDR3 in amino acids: CASNGFGQGNEKLFF. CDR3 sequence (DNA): TGTGCCAGCAACGGCTTCGGGCAGGGGAACGAAAAACTGTTTTTT. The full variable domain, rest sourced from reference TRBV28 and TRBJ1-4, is DVKVTQSSRYLVKRTGEKVFLECVQDMDHENMFWYRQDPGLGLRLIYFSYDVKMKEKGDIPEGYSVSREKKERFSLILESASTNQTSMYLCASNGFGQGNEKLFFGSGTQLSVL.

The CDR3 DNA is TGTGCCAGCAGCTTAGCAAGGAATGAGCAGTTCTTC. It translates to CASSLARNEQFF. The chain recombines TRBV7-2 with TRBJ2-1, with D unclear. The CDR3 has 12 amino acids. Germline CDR1 is SGHTA and CDR2 is FQGNSA. V was shortened by 0 bases and J by 7 bases, with 4 bases between the two germline ends.

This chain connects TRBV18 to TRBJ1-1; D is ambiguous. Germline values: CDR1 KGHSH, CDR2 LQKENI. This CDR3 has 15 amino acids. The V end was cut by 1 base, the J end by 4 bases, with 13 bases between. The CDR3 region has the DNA TGTGCCAGCTCACCACAGTGGTCCTTTGGCACTGAAGCTTTCTTT. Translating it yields CASSPQWSFGTEAFF.

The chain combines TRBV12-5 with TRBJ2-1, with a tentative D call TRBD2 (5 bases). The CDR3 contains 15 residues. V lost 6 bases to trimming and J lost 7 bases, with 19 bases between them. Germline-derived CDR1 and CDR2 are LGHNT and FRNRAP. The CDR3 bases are TGTGCTAGTGGCCAGACGGGATCGATATTGAATGAGCAGTTCTTC. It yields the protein CASGQTGSILNEQFF.

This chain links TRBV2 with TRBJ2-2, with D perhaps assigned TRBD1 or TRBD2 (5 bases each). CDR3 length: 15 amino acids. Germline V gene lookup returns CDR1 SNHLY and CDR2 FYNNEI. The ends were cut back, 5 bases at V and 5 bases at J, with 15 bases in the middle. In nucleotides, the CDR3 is TGTGCCAGCAGTCGAGGACTGGGACCTACCGGGGAGCTGTTTTTT. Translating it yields CASSRGLGPTGELFF.

CDR3 nucleotides: TGCGCCAGCAGCGCCCGACAGGGGGCGTTGAACACTGAAGCTTTCTTT. It translates to CASSARQGALNTEAFF. The chain recombines TRBV5-1 with TRBJ1-1; TRBD1 matches 10 bases. Germline trimming cut 4 bases from V and 0 bases from J; bases unmatched to any gene: 6. The CDR3 is 16 amino acids. Per germline, CDR1 SGHRS and CDR2 YFSETQ.

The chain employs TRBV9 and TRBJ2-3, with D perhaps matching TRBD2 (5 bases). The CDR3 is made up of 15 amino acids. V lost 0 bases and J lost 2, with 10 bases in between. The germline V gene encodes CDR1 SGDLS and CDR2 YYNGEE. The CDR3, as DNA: TGTGCCAGCAGCGTAGCACCGGGGTACACAGATACGCAGTATTTT. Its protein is CASSVAPGYTDTQYF. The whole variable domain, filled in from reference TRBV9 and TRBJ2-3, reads DSGVTQTPKHLITATGQRVTLRCSPRSGDLSVYWYQQSLDQGLQFLIQYYNGEERAKGNILERFSAQQFPDLHSELNLSSLELGDSALYFCASSVAPGYTDTQYFGPGTRLTVL.

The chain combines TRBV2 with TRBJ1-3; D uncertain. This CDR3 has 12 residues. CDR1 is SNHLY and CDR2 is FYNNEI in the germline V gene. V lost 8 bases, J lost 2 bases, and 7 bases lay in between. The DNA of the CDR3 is TGTGCCAGCTTGACGACTGGAAACACCATATATTTT. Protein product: CASLTTGNTIYF.